These 32 T cell receptor beta chains originate from one sample sequenced in a study of blood T cell repertoires in COVID-19. TCRdb's table, derived via immunoSEQ multiplex PCR, lists solely in-frame clones and lacks some. The repertoire holds about 94,000 clones, with around 83% as singletons. Sequenced input: peripheral blood. All receptors come from a woman between 55 and 75 years old in a cohort sampled during active or convalescent COVID-19.

The chain is built from TRBV5-1 and TRBJ2-2, with 12 bases fitting TRBD2. Germline values: CDR1 SGHRS, CDR2 YFSETQ. J lost 7 bases, V lost 4 bases, and 5 bases had no gene match. There are 15 residues in the CDR3. CDR3 nucleotides: TGCGCCAGCAGCGCTAGCGGGGGGGCCGTCGGGGAGCTGTTTTTT. This sequence encodes CASSASGGAVGELFF.

There are a few counts of this clone. CDR3 region: CASITGKGGYTF. Written as DNA, the CDR3 is TGCGCCAGCATTACAGGGAAGGGAGGCTACACCTTC. The rearrangement links TRBV10-1 to TRBJ1-2; D possibly corresponds to TRBD1 (6 bases). The CDR3 length is 12 residues. Trimming stripped 7 bases from V and 8 bases from J, with 14 bases between. CDR1 and CDR2 from the germline V gene are WNHNN and SYGVQD (reference sequence).

The chain links TRBV5-1 to TRBJ2-2, with D perhaps TRBD1 (6 bases). Germline V gene data show CDR1 as SGHRS and CDR2 as YFSETQ. V lost 4 bases to trimming and J lost 4 bases, with 14 bases between them. This CDR3 region has 15 residues. CDR3 bases: TGCGCCAGCAGCACTACAGGGTTGGCCACCGGGGAGCTGTTTTTT. Residues: CASSTTGLATGELFF. Supplemented by reference TRBV5-1 and TRBJ2-2, the full variable domain reads KAGVTQTPRYLIKTRGQQVTLSCSPISGHRSVSWYQQTPGQGLQFLFEYFSETQRNKGNFPGRFSGRQFSNSRSEMNVSTLELGDSALYLCASSTTGLATGELFFGEGSRLTVL.

The rearrangement links TRBV6-5 to TRBJ2-3, with 10 nucleotides matching TRBD2. Germline values: CDR1 MNHEY, CDR2 SVGAGI. Trimming removed 8 bases from V and 0 bases from J; junction bases left unmatched: 2. The CDR3 length is 14 residues. CDR3 DNA sequence: TGTGCCAGCGCGACTAGCGGGAGCACAGATACGCAGTATTTT. Protein: CASATSGSTDTQYF.

The chain combines TRBV4-2 with TRBJ2-1; TRBD2 might be the D (5 bases). Per germline, CDR1 LGHNA and CDR2 YNFKEQ. Trimming stripped 0 bases from V and 0 bases from J, with 6 bases between. The CDR3 covers 15 residues. The DNA for the CDR3 is TGTGCCAGCAGCCAAGATGCGGGCTCCTACAATGAGCAGTTCTTC. Encoded protein: CASSQDAGSYNEQFF.

This rearrangement joins TRBV5-1 to TRBJ1-5; tentatively, D is TRBD1 (5 bases). The germline CDR1 and CDR2 sequences are SGHRS and YFSETQ. The CDR3 consists of 13 residues. Deletions cut 4 bases from V and 5 bases from J, with 10 bases between. The CDR3 DNA is TGCGCCAGCAGCCTACAGGTAGATCAGCCCCAGCATTTT. It codes for CASSLQVDQPQHF.

The chain carries TRBV30 and TRBJ1-1; TRBD1 might be the D (5 bases). V was trimmed by 8 bases and J by 6 bases, leaving 19 bases between them. This CDR3 has 13 amino acids. The germline V gene encodes CDR1 GTSNPN and CDR2 SVGIG (reference sequence). CDR3: CARREGFFAEAFF. The CDR3 bases are TGTGCCCGCAGGGAGGGGTTTTTCGCTGAAGCTTTCTTT.

The genes are TRBV6-1 and TRBJ2-7, with D unclear. Germline V gene data show CDR1 as MNHNS and CDR2 as SASEGT. The CDR3 has 14 amino acids. Trimming took 3 bases from V and 3 from J, leaving 12 bases between them. Here the CDR3 DNA reads TGTGCCAGCAGTGATTATACGGTAATCTACGAGCAGTACTTC. Translation: CASSDYTVIYEQYF.

The chain has TRBV10-2 and TRBJ2-1; 7 bases line up with TRBD1. After removal of 8 bases from V and 8 bases from J, the junction contained 12 bases not matched to a gene. CDR1 WSHSY and CDR2 SAAADI come from the germline V gene. This CDR3 comprises 14 residues. The CDR3 is CASGRQGASDEQFF. The CDR3 DNA follows: TGCGCCAGCGGGAGACAGGGTGCGAGCGATGAGCAGTTCTTC.

This sequence joins TRBV9 and TRBJ2-2; D unresolved. This CDR3 comprises 14 residues. Germline CDR1 reads SGDLS; CDR2 reads YYNGEE. Trimming removed 3 bases at V and 2 bases at J, with 8 bases between. The CDR3: CASSADTNTGELFF. The DNA of the CDR3 is TGTGCCAGCAGCGCCGACACTAACACCGGGGAGCTGTTTTTT.

This chain links TRBV9 with TRBJ1-5; D is uncertain. Trimming shortened V by 0 bases and J by 6 bases, and 13 bases separated the two germline ends. The CDR3 contains 15 residues. The germline CDR1 and CDR2 sequences are SGDLS and YYNGEE. CDR3 sequence (DNA): TGTGCCAGCAGCGTAGGCGTCTCGGGGTTTCAGCCCCAGCATTTT. Translated: CASSVGVSGFQPQHF.

The chain has TRBV2 and TRBJ2-1; TRBD1 matches 10 bases. The CDR3 length is 16 residues. Germline lookup yields CDR1 SNHLY and CDR2 FYNNEI. Trimming at V came to 0 bases and at J to 6 bases, leaving 5 bases not matched to a gene. The CDR3, as DNA: TGTGCCAGCAGTGAAGCAGGGCGGACAGGGGGCAATGAGCAGTTCTTC. Its protein is CASSEAGRTGGNEQFF.

V is TRBV10-3 and J is TRBJ2-1, with D tentatively TRBD2 (7 bases). The germline CDR1 and CDR2 sequences are ENHRY and SYGVKD. This CDR3 contains 18 residues. The V and J ends lost 5 bases and 0 bases respectively, with 20 bases between them. CDR3 in DNA: TGTGCCATCAGTTCCCCTTCGGGGGGCGGCTCCTCCTACAATGAGCAGTTCTTC. Translated: CAISSPSGGGSSYNEQFF.

This sequence joins TRBV6-5 and TRBJ1-1; the D gene is possibly TRBD1 (5 bases). The CDR3 consists of 11 residues. Germline V lookup: CDR1 MNHEY, CDR2 SVGAGI. Trimming took off 6 bases at V and 7 bases at J, with 9 bases between the two ends. CDR3 residues: CASRWGREAFF. Written as DNA, the CDR3 is TGTGCCAGCAGATGGGGCCGTGAAGCTTTCTTT.

The V call is TRBV19, the J call TRBJ2-5, with 7 bases fitting TRBD2. This CDR3 has 19 amino acids. CDR1 is LNHDA, CDR2 SQIVND, per germline (reference sequence). The J segment lost 1 base and the V segment lost 1 base, leaving 15 bases of the junction unmatched. CDR3 loop: CASSIGMGQRGPSQETQYF. The CDR3 nucleotides read TGTGCCAGTAGTATAGGTATGGGCCAGCGGGGACCCTCCCAAGAGACCCAGTACTTC.

V is TRBV7-9 and J is TRBJ1-6; D is ambiguous. Germline V gives CDR1 SEHNR, CDR2 FQNEAQ (reference sequence). The CDR3 length is 14 residues. V lost 7 bases and J lost 0, with 7 bases in between. In nucleotides, the CDR3 is TGTGCCAGCACCCCGCGCTCCTATAATTCACCCCTCCACTTT. Protein sequence: CASTPRSYNSPLHF.

The genes are TRBV27 and TRBJ2-2; 7 bases map to TRBD1. Looked up from germline, CDR1 is MNHEY and CDR2 is SMNVEV (reference sequence). The length of the CDR3 is 15 residues. V shed 5 bases, J shed 5 bases, and the junction held 8 bases outside the gene matches. CDR3 amino acids: CASSPQGGGTGELFF. The CDR3 bases are TGTGCCAGCAGTCCTCAAGGGGGCGGGACCGGGGAGCTGTTTTTT.

This chain connects TRBV18 to TRBJ2-2, with TRBD1 matching over 8 bases. Germline CDR1 KGHSH, CDR2 LQKENI. V lost 4 bases and J lost 7; bases outside the gene matches: 8. This CDR3 is 15 amino acids long. In nucleotides, the CDR3 is TGTGCCAGCTCACTCGGGACAGGAGGAGTCGGGGAGCTGTTTTTT. Its translation: CASSLGTGGVGELFF.

The V call is TRBV28, the J call TRBJ2-1; 9 bases are a match to TRBD2. The germline V gene encodes CDR1 MDHEN and CDR2 SYDVKM. V lost 6 bases to trimming and J lost 7 bases; unmatched junction nucleotides: 10. This CDR3 has 15 amino acids. The CDR3 protein is CASSPPAGGPNEQFF. For the CDR3, the DNA is TGTGCCAGCAGCCCCCCCGCGGGAGGGCCAAATGAGCAGTTCTTC.

J is TRBJ2-3 and V is TRBV30; no definite D call. The CDR3 runs to 11 residues. Germline assignment: CDR1 GTSNPN and CDR2 SVGIG (reference sequence). The germline V and J ends were trimmed by 4 bases and 6 bases, with 8 bases remaining between them. The CDR3 spells CAWTRPDTQYF. DNA for the CDR3: TGTGCCTGGACCCGTCCCGATACGCAGTATTTT.

The rearrangement links TRBV5-4 to TRBJ1-5; 8 nucleotides align to TRBD1. V lost 2 bases, J lost 0 bases, and 1 base stayed unmatched. The CDR3 runs to 15 residues. Germline CDR1 and CDR2: SGHNT and YYREEE (reference sequence). The CDR3: CASSLQGDSNQPQHF. Written as DNA, the CDR3 is TGTGCCAGCAGCTTACAGGGGGATAGCAATCAGCCCCAGCATTTT.

The sample holds one count of this clone. This sequence joins TRBV9 and TRBJ1-3; D call uncertain. V was pared by 2 bases and J by 0 bases, with 6 bases between. This CDR3 contains 14 residues. Per germline, CDR1 SGDLS and CDR2 YYNGEE. As DNA, the CDR3 is TGTGCCAGCAGCGTGGCCAACTCTGGAAACACCATATATTTT. Translation: CASSVANSGNTIYF.

This clone has a single count. V gene TRBV7-9 combines with J gene TRBJ2-4; 14 positions agree with TRBD2. This CDR3 has 16 residues. V shed 4 bases and J 8 bases; nucleotides not matched to a gene: 7. Per the germline V gene, CDR1 is SEHNR and CDR2 is FQNEAQ (reference sequence). This chain's CDR3 is CASSSRLAGGLDIQYF. For the CDR3, the DNA is TGTGCCAGCAGCTCCAGACTAGCGGGAGGGCTAGACATTCAGTACTTC. Based on the CDR3 plus reference TRBV7-9 and TRBJ2-4, the full variable domain is DTGVSQNPRHKITKRGQNVTFRCDPISEHNRLYWYRQTLGQGPEFLTYFQNEAQLEKSRLLSDRFSAERPKGSFSTLEIQRTEQGDSAMYLCASSSRLAGGLDIQYFGAGTRLSVL.

The chain carries TRBV7-9 and TRBJ1-6; no clear D. The CDR3 covers 13 residues. V was trimmed by 7 bases and J by 4 bases, leaving 8 bases between them. Germline V lookup: CDR1 SEHNR, CDR2 FQNEAQ (reference sequence). The CDR3 DNA reads as TGTGCCAGCACTCGGGATTATAATTCACCCCTCCACTTT. Protein sequence: CASTRDYNSPLHF. The full variable domain, its missing parts supplied by reference TRBV7-9 and TRBJ1-6, is DTGVSQNPRHKITKRGQNVTFRCDPISEHNRLYWYRQTLGQGPEFLTYFQNEAQLEKSRLLSDRFSAERPKGSFSTLEIQRTEQGDSAMYLCASTRDYNSPLHFGNGTRLTVT.

The V call is TRBV6-2 or TRBV6-3, the J call TRBJ1-2; D unclear. The V end was cut by 6 bases, the J end by 4 bases, with 9 bases between. From germline, CDR1 is MNHEY and CDR2 SVGEGT. The CDR3 totals 12 residues. CDR3 in amino acids: CASSPPFYGYTF. Written as DNA, the CDR3 is TGTGCCAGCAGCCCTCCCTTCTATGGCTACACCTTC.

The V call is TRBV7-8, the J call TRBJ1-1; D is possibly TRBD1 (6 bases). Germline CDR1 and CDR2: SGHVS and FQNEAQ. V dropped 5 bases and J dropped 6 bases, with 13 bases sitting between them. This CDR3 contains 13 residues. In DNA form, the CDR3 reads TGTGCCAGCAGCCGAACAGGGTTGCCTGAAGCTTTCTTT. This gives the protein CASSRTGLPEAFF. The full variable domain, rest sourced from reference TRBV7-8 and TRBJ1-1, is GAGVSQSPRYKVAKRGQDVALRCDPISGHVSLFWYQQALGQGPEFLTYFQNEAQLDKSGLPSDRFFAERPEGSVSTLKIQRTQQEDSAVYLCASSRTGLPEAFFGQGTRLTVV.

Here the CDR3 DNA reads TGTGCCAGCAGCTTATTAGTCGGGGAGCTGTTTTTT. Its translation is CASSLLVGELFF. This chain connects TRBV11-2 to TRBJ2-2; D remains ambiguous. This CDR3 has 12 amino acids. Germline V gene data show CDR1 as SGHAT and CDR2 as FQNNGV. Trimming stripped 2 bases from V and 7 bases from J, with 5 bases between. Based on the CDR3 plus reference TRBV11-2 and TRBJ2-2, the full variable domain is EAGVAQSPRYKIIEKRQSVAFWCNPISGHATLYWYQQILGQGPKLLIQFQNNGVVDDSQLPKDRFSAERLKGVDSTLKIQPAKLEDSAVYLCASSLLVGELFFGEGSRLTVL.

The gene calls are TRBV2 and TRBJ2-1; 14 bases match TRBD2. Germline V CDR1 and CDR2: SNHLY, FYNNEI. CDR3 length equals 15 residues. The ends lost 5 bases at V and 9 bases at J; junction bases unmatched: 6. The CDR3 coding sequence is TGTGCCAGCAGTCCACGACTAGCGGGAGGGGGTGAGCAGTTCTTC. Protein product: CASSPRLAGGGEQFF.

The chain is built from TRBV7-8 and TRBJ1-5, with 9 bases identical to TRBD1. V was clipped by 5 bases and J by 5 bases; unmatched bases: 4. The CDR3 is 14 amino acids. Germline V gene data show CDR1 as SGHVS and CDR2 as FQNEAQ. CDR3 sequence reads: CASSPGQGHQPQHF. CDR3 sequence (DNA): TGTGCCAGCAGCCCGGGACAGGGTCATCAGCCCCAGCATTTT.

The chain couples TRBV19 to TRBJ1-2, with D perhaps TRBD1 (6 bases). CDR1 and CDR2 (germline): LNHDA, SQIVND (reference sequence). V lost 5 bases and J 3 bases, leaving 13 bases between the germline ends. This CDR3 is 14 amino acids long. CDR3 loop: CASSLQGNDYGYTF. The CDR3 DNA is TGTGCCAGTAGTCTACAGGGAAATGACTATGGCTACACCTTC. The full variable domain, rest sourced from reference TRBV19 and TRBJ1-2, is DGGITQSPKYLFRKEGQNVTLSCEQNLNHDAMYWYRQDPGQGLRLIYYSQIVNDFQKGDIAEGYSVSREKKESFPLTVTSAQKNPTAFYLCASSLQGNDYGYTFGSGTRLTVV.

The chain links TRBV19 to TRBJ2-3; D possibly corresponds to TRBD2 (6 bases). CDR1 LNHDA and CDR2 SQIVND come from the germline V gene (reference sequence). The CDR3 spans 15 residues. V was cut by 8 bases and J by 4 bases, with 19 bases left in between. CDR3 DNA sequence: TGTGCCAGTCGGCAGCTAGCGCGGACCCCAGATACGCAGTATTTT. It specifies CASRQLARTPDTQYF.

The table lists this clone with a few counts. As DNA, the CDR3 is TGTGCCAGCAGCGTAGAGGGGACAGTCACAGATACGCAGTATTTT. Encoded protein: CASSVEGTVTDTQYF. This chain connects TRBV9 to TRBJ2-3, with 7 nucleotides matching TRBD1. V lost 0 bases, J lost 2 bases, and 3 bases stayed unmatched. In germline, CDR1 is SGDLS, CDR2 YYNGEE. The CDR3 covers 15 residues.